This entry lists 3 T cell receptor beta chains sequenced from one sample in a study of CXCR3-negative and CXCR3-positive naive CD8 T cells. UMI labels and 5' RACE were used to prepare the TRB cDNA libraries. TCRdb re-called the 5' RACE reads and gives one entry per CDR3 protein, without DNA. This sample contains about 28,000 distinct CDR3 sequences. Material: memory CD8+ T cells from blood. Receptor source: a human donor in good health. Some clones in this sample may be carry-over from other donors' samples.

The chain couples TRBV5-1 to TRBJ1-1; TCRdb indicates TRBD1, and absent DNA this call remains unverified. CDR1 is SGHRS, CDR2 YFSETQ, per germline. The CDR3 has 12 amino acids. CDR3 sequence reads: CASSLEGTEAFF.

This rearrangement joins TRBV5-5 to TRBJ2-3; TCRdb names TRBD1, which stays unverified in the absence of DNA. Germline-derived CDR1 and CDR2 are SGHKS and YYEKEE (reference sequence). The CDR3 extends over 14 amino acids. The CDR3 sequence: CASSSGTGNYTQYF.

V usage is TRBV12-3 or TRBV12-4 and J usage is TRBJ1-1; TCRdb reports TRBD1, a call that lacks DNA to check it against. The CDR3 loop spans 13 amino acids. The CDR3 loop is CASSSRGGAEAFF.